The T cell receptor beta chain under discussion was sequenced for a study of blood T cells in healthy people across ages. V gave up 0 bases and J gave up 3 bases; unmatched junction bases: 4. The germline V gene encodes CDR1 ENHRY and CDR2 SYGVKD. The CDR3 runs 15 residues. Study-wide findings and caveats: Diversity of TCR beta per million T cells declined in a roughly linear way with age.

Next came a second PCR, run for about 7 to 12 cycles, which used a sample-barcoded 5' primer along with a J-beta primer mix. TCRdb itself ran the 5' RACE reads through MiXCR, one entry per CDR3 protein. The data contain roughly 1.6 million distinct CDR3 sequences, about 32% of them singletons. This clonotype was recorded many times. Its specificity is unknown. The rearrangement uses TRBV10-3 and TRBJ1-2, with 7 bases identical to TRBD1. The sequence derives from a woman younger than 45 in good health. The sequencing input was blood. The CDR3 loop reads CAISESDRVYYGYTF. CDR3 coding DNA: TGTGCCATCAGTGAGTCAGACAGGGTCTACTATGGCTACACCTTC.